This T cell receptor (beta chain) was sequenced in a study of CD8 T cells in ankylosing spondylitis. To note about this clonotype: What it binds is not known.

TCRdb processed the 5' RACE reads anew with MiXCR; each CDR3 protein has one entry. The table records over 20,000 distinct CDR3 sequences, around 16% of them present only once. With V trimmed by 0 bases and J by 8 bases, 5 bases remained unmatched. CDR1 is SGHKS and CDR2 is YYEKEE in the germline V gene (reference sequence). The CDR3 totals 16 residues. Study results and limitations: Ankylosing spondylitis blood seemed to carry a telltale TCR beta motif made of under 10 highly homologous variants.

Material for sequencing was blood. The sequence was obtained from a male donor with ankylosing spondylitis or in good health (not recorded which). The rearrangement links TRBV5-5 to TRBJ1-4; 12 bases agree with TRBD1. The CDR3 protein is CASSLVGTGGREKLFF. CDR3 sequence (DNA): TGTGCCAGCAGCTTGGTTGGGACAGGGGGCCGCGAAAAACTGTTTTTT. The variable domain in full, with the rest retrieved from reference TRBV5-5 and TRBJ1-4, is DAGVTQSPTHLIKTRGQQVTLRCSPISGHKSVSWYQQVLGQGPQFIFQYYEKEERGRGNFPDRFSARQFPNYSSELNVNALLLGDSALYLCASSLVGTGGREKLFFGSGTQLSVL.